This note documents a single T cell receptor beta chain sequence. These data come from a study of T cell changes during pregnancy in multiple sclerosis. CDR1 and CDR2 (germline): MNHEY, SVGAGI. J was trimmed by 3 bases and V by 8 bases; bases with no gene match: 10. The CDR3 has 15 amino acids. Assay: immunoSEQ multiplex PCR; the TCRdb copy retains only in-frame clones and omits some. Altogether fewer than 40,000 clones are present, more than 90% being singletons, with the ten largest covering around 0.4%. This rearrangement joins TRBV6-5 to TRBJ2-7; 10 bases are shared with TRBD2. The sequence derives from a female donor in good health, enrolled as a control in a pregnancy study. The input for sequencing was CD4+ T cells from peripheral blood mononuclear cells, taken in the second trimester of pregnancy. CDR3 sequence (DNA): TGTGCCAGCGATGTTTGGGCTAGCGGGAGCTACGAGCAGTACTTC. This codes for CASDVWASGSYEQYF.